This record concerns one T cell receptor (beta chain) sequence. Its antigen is undetermined. The data were obtained in a study of graft-versus-host responses after intestinal transplantation. Study at large: Among the recipients, transplants were multivisceral, liver-intestinal, or isolated intestinal. Following induction with anti-thymocyte globulin, all recipients were given tacrolimus and steroids for 2 to 4 years.

Study-level findings and limits: Recipient marrow showed GvH clones, some seen first in ileum or blood. Circulating GvH clones peaking coincided with falling HvG clones soon after transplant.

Clones were sequenced by immunoSEQ multiplex PCR, and TCRdb holds only the in-frame ones, with some missing. The profile shows about 120,000 clones, roughly 96% of them singletons. V dropped 4 bases and J dropped 0; count of bases not matched to a gene: 9. The CDR3 covers 16 residues. Germline V gene data show CDR1 as LGHNA and CDR2 as YNFKEQ. This receptor was identified in a human donor who received an intestinal transplant. This sequence joins TRBV4-2 and TRBJ2-7, with 7 bases lining up with TRBD2. The sample in question was unstimulated CD8+ T cells sorted from spleen or lymph node cells, obtained before intestinal transplant. CDR3 protein: CASSLKASSGSYEQYF. As DNA, the CDR3 is TGTGCCAGCAGCCTCAAGGCGTCTAGCGGCTCCTACGAGCAGTACTTC.